The clone carrying this T cell receptor (beta chain) came up a few times. Its target is not known. This entry is derived from a study of blood T cells in healthy people across ages. The study, taken as a whole, reports: Whereas aged donors had fewer naive CD4+ cells, long-lived donors had more of them and higher diversity.

For the second PCR, which ran for about 7 to 12 cycles, a sample-barcoded 5' primer and a J-beta primer mix were used. TCRdb re-analysed the 5' RACE reads in MiXCR, keeping a single row per CDR3 protein. The sample carries approximately 900,000 distinct CDR3 sequences, 25% to 35% recorded once. Trimming at V came to 4 bases and at J to 6 bases, leaving 3 bases not matched to a gene. CDR3 size: 13 residues. The same sample was also studied in work on T cells of mothers and their children.

The TCR sequence derives from a middle-aged woman in good health. The specimen was blood. The chain links TRBV12-3 or TRBV12-4 to TRBJ1-1, with 9 bases that match TRBD1. In DNA, the CDR3 is TGTGCCAGCAGTTACAGGGGGCGGCCTGAAGCTTTCTTT. The encoded protein is CASSYRGRPEAFF.